This T cell receptor beta chain originates from a study of CXCR3-negative and CXCR3-positive naive CD8 T cells. General study results and limits: Compared with CXCR3-negative naive cells, CXCR3-positive naive cells showed more hydrophobic TRB CDR3s. Memory CD8+ cells showed much lower diversity, while both naive subsets were comparably high. Post-cryopreservation CXCR3 expression was partly diminished, and the bulk of assays employed fresh PBMCs. It was found that naive subsets had comparable surface CD5, and TCR strength was inferred from TRB CDR3 properties.

Regarding this clonotype: Its matching antigen is unknown.

It was by 5' RACE with UMI labels that the TRB cDNA libraries were prepared. TCRdb reprocessed the 5' RACE reads and stores each CDR3 protein as one record, lacking DNA. This sample's clone table lists some 140,000 distinct CDR3 sequences. Germline values: CDR1 SGHTA, CDR2 FQGTGA. This CDR3 region has 15 residues. The chain combines TRBV7-3 with TRBJ2-6. The sequence was collected from a human donor in good health. Some clones in this sample may be carry-over from other donors' samples. Sequencing used naive CXCR3+ CD8+ T cells from blood. Regarding subset: CD45RO-CCR7+CD27+CD95- naive CD8+ T cells expressing CXCR3 (TNR3+). The chain's CDR3 is CASSLIKTGANVLTF.